The sequence of this T cell receptor (beta chain) was determined in a study of cytomegalovirus exposure and HLA in healthy donors. Study-wide findings and caveats: Later findings reportedly placed an Asian-associated ancestry cluster below the approximately 700-donor mean for N-insertions. Reports indicate that TCR beta sequences accurately predicted the HLA-A and HLA-B alleles of most subjects.

Both 60 Vbeta primers and 13 Jbeta primers went into the PCR. Method: immunoSEQ multiplex PCR; TCRdb's copy keeps in-frame clones and lacks some. The sample carries 79,000 or so clones, 73% recorded once. The germline gives CDR1 MNHEY, CDR2 SVGAGI. The CDR3 is 15 residues long. The ends lost 2 bases at V and 3 bases at J; junction bases unmatched: 2. This clone was seen only a few times. Its antigen is undetermined. The chain combines TRBV6-5 with TRBJ2-7; the match to TRBD1 covers 12 bases. Sequenced input: PBMCs. This sequence was found in a woman aged 40 to 49 in good health and CMV-seropositive. The CDR3 DNA is TGTGCCAGCAGTTACGGGACAGGGGGCTTCTACGAGCAGTACTTC. This codes for CASSYGTGGFYEQYF.